Following are 19 T cell receptor beta chains from one sample sequenced in a study of shared clonotypes between healthy human individuals. The table came from immunoSEQ multiplex PCR; TCRdb's copy has only in-frame clones and leaves some out. The top ten clones hold 1.5% to 2% of a sample with millions of clones, around 93% of them seen once. Positively selected for CCR7, the CD45RO-negative cells used as naive CD8 cells excluded terminally differentiated effector memory CD45RA+ cells. Material: naive CD8+ T cells from PBMCs. The source of these receptors is a man between 18 and 29 years old in good health. Some clones in this sample may be carry-over from other donors' samples.

A remark on this clone: The sample carries other DNA sequences with the same CDR3. V usage is TRBV28 and J usage is TRBJ1-5; D uncertain. This CDR3 has 12 amino acids. CDR1 and CDR2 (germline): MDHEN, SYDVKM. Trimming removed 8 bases at V and 3 bases at J, with 8 bases between. The CDR3 protein is CASGVYNQPQHF. The CDR3 coding sequence is TGTGCCAGCGGGGTCTACAATCAGCCCCAGCATTTT.

In DNA, the CDR3 is TGTGCCAGCACCTCTAGCGGGAGGGCTTACGAGCAGTACTTC. Translated: CASTSSGRAYEQYF. This chain uses TRBV5-5 with TRBJ2-7; 12 nucleotides line up with TRBD2. The J segment lost 4 bases and the V segment lost 6 bases, leaving 5 bases of the junction unmatched. The CDR3 has 14 amino acids. CDR1 SGHKS and CDR2 YYEKEE come from the germline V gene (reference sequence).

CDR3 nucleotides: TGTGCCAGCAGTTTAGCTACCAATCAGCCCCAGCATTTT. It codes for CASSLATNQPQHF. The chain couples TRBV27 to TRBJ1-5; no clear D. Germline assignment: CDR1 MNHEY and CDR2 SMNVEV (reference sequence). CDR3 length equals 13 residues. V lost 2 bases to trimming and J lost 3 bases, with 5 bases between them.

V and J are TRBV6-1 and TRBJ1-5, with 8 bases matching TRBD1. J was trimmed by 2 bases and V by 3 bases; bases with no gene match: 9. CDR3 length: 17 residues. Germline CDR1 reads MNHNS; CDR2 reads SASEGT. CDR3 residues: CASSDRMGQVGNQPQHF. CDR3 nucleotides: TGTGCCAGCAGTGATAGAATGGGACAGGTAGGCAATCAGCCCCAGCATTTT.

The J gene is TRBJ1-1, the V gene TRBV5-1, with no clear D. Germline CDR1 SGHRS, CDR2 YFSETQ. V was cut by 2 bases and J by 1 base, with 9 bases left in between. This CDR3 has 14 amino acids. CDR3 DNA: TGCGCCAGCAGCTTAACCGGTTGGAACACTGAAGCTTTCTTT. Translation gives CASSLTGWNTEAFF.

Comments on this clone: This may be a read error, as it is one base from a much larger clone. The chain links TRBV28 to TRBJ2-7, with D unclear. The CDR3 is 13 residues long. Per the germline V gene, CDR1 is MDHEN and CDR2 is SYDVKM. Trimming pared 3 bases from V and 0 bases from J, leaving 6 bases between. CDR3 nucleotide sequence: TGTGCCAGCAGTTTCGGCATCTCCTACGAGCAGTACTTC. Its translation: CASSFGISYEQYF.

The chain has TRBV7-3 and TRBJ2-7; TRBD2 aligns across 7 bases. Germline trimming cut 2 bases from V and 4 bases from J; bases unmatched to any gene: 5. Germline V gives CDR1 SGHTA, CDR2 FQGTGA. This CDR3 spans 14 amino acids. The CDR3 protein is CASSLEGGLYEQYF. The CDR3 DNA follows: TGTGCCAGCAGCTTAGAGGGAGGGCTGTACGAGCAGTACTTC.

A single count supports this clone. The rearrangement uses TRBV30 and TRBJ2-2, with 7 positions matching TRBD2. CDR1 and CDR2 (germline): GTSNPN, SVGIG (reference sequence). The CDR3 has 12 residues. The J segment lost 6 bases and the V segment lost 4 bases, leaving 2 bases of the junction unmatched. For the CDR3, the DNA is TGTGCCTGGACGGGGGGAGCCGGGGAGCTGTTTTTT. This encodes CAWTGGAGELFF. Variable domain in full (rest from reference TRBV30 and TRBJ2-2): SQTIHQWPATLVQPVGSPLSLECTVEGTSNPNLYWYRQAAGRGLQLLFYSVGIGQISSEVPQNLSASRPQDRQFILSSKKLLLSDSGFYLCAWTGGAGELFFGEGSRLTVL.

The chain carries TRBV7-9 and TRBJ2-3; possible D gene TRBD1, 7 bases. The CDR3 runs to 17 residues. Germline V gene data show CDR1 as SEHNR and CDR2 as FQNEAQ (reference sequence). The V end lost 0 bases, the J end lost 2 bases, and 15 bases lay between the germline ends. In DNA, the CDR3 is TGTGCCAGCAGCTTAGCGCCGGCAGGGGGGTCCACAGATACGCAGTATTTT. This encodes CASSLAPAGGSTDTQYF.

This chain uses TRBV27 with TRBJ1-1; no clear D. The CDR3 loop spans 14 amino acids. Germline V lookup: CDR1 MNHEY, CDR2 SMNVEV (reference sequence). V lost 3 bases to trimming and J lost 1 base, with 9 bases between them. CDR3 loop: CASSLDGENTEAFF. CDR3 DNA: TGTGCCAGCAGTTTGGACGGAGAGAACACTGAAGCTTTCTTT.

This chain uses TRBV12-1 with TRBJ2-5; the D call of TRBD2 is as the table states it, not checked on the DNA. TRBV12-1 is reported as a pseudogene. The length of the CDR3 is 14 residues. The CDR3 sequence: CASSLRTSCETQYF. CDR3 nucleotides: TGTGCCAGCAGCCTCCGGACTAGCTGTGAGACCCAGTACTTC.

CDR3 protein: CASSPLGTGELFF. CDR3 bases: TGCGCCAGCAGCCCACTGGGCACCGGGGAGCTGTTTTTT. The chain combines TRBV4-1 with TRBJ2-2; D not resolved. In germline, CDR1 is MGHRA, CDR2 YSYEKL. V lost 4 bases to trimming and J lost 4 bases, with 7 bases between them. The length of the CDR3 is 13 residues.

The CDR3: CASSQAGGWGTDTQYF. For the CDR3, the DNA is TGCGCCAGCAGCCAGGCAGGGGGTTGGGGCACAGATACGCAGTATTTT. The gene calls are TRBV4-3 and TRBJ2-3, with 7 positions matching TRBD1. Germline CDR1 is LGHNA and CDR2 is YSLEER. V shed 3 bases and J 1 base; nucleotides not matched to a gene: 7. The CDR3 totals 16 residues.

V is TRBV11-2 and J is TRBJ1-1; D remains unclear. CDR3 length: 13 residues. Germline lookup yields CDR1 SGHAT and CDR2 FQNNGV. V was pared by 6 bases and J by 10 bases, with 18 bases between. The CDR3 nucleotides are TGTGCCAGCAGAAGCTTGAGAAAGGGCTTAGCTTTCTTT. Translating it yields CASRSLRKGLAFF.

This rearrangement joins TRBV5-5 to TRBJ1-1; D uncertain. The V and J ends lost 3 bases and 2 bases respectively, with 17 bases between them. This CDR3 spans 16 amino acids. Germline values: CDR1 SGHKS, CDR2 YYEKEE (reference sequence). CDR3 in DNA: TGTGCCAGCAGCTCGCCCCCGGCAGATATTAACACTGAAGCTTTCTTT. Translated: CASSSPPADINTEAFF.

The rearrangement joins TRBV7-9 to TRBJ1-2; 7 bases are shared with TRBD1. J was trimmed by 4 bases and V by 2 bases; bases with no gene match: 7. Looked up from germline, CDR1 is SEHNR and CDR2 is FQNEAQ (reference sequence). The CDR3 extends over 15 amino acids. The CDR3 bases are TGTGCCAGCAGCTTACTAGGGGACAGAGCCTATGGCTACACCTTC. Protein product: CASSLLGDRAYGYTF.

The chain is built from TRBV27 and TRBJ1-5, with D maybe TRBD1 (6 bases). The CDR3 extends over 14 amino acids. The V gene lost 6 bases and the J gene lost 7 bases, with 16 bases spanning the gap. Germline V CDR1 and CDR2: MNHEY, SMNVEV (reference sequence). CDR3 residues: CASSLTGSRQPQHF. The CDR3 DNA reads as TGTGCCAGCAGCTTGACAGGCTCTCGACAGCCCCAGCATTTT.

The CDR3 loop reads CASSLAGSLNTEAFF. The CDR3 bases are TGTGCCAGCAGCTTAGCGGGGAGCCTGAACACTGAAGCTTTCTTT. V and J are TRBV7-9 and TRBJ1-1, with no clear D. V was trimmed by 0 bases and J by 0 bases, leaving 8 bases between them. The CDR3 is 15 residues long. CDR1 SEHNR and CDR2 FQNEAQ come from the germline V gene (reference sequence).

The chain links TRBV7-6 to TRBJ1-2, with 11 bases lining up with TRBD1. CDR3 length equals 17 residues. V lost 5 bases and J lost 0; bases outside the gene matches: 8. CDR1 and CDR2 (germline): SGHVS, FNYEAQ. The CDR3 here is CASSLASGQGANYGYTF. CDR3 bases: TGTGCCAGCAGCCTCGCGTCGGGACAGGGGGCTAACTATGGCTACACCTTC.